A selection of T cell receptor beta chains follows, all from one sample in a study of blood T cell repertoires in COVID-19. Profiled with immunoSEQ multiplex PCR; TCRdb holds only in-frame clones, not every one. The sample consists of over 200,000 clones, approximately 88% of them appearing once. The sample comprised PBMCs or T cells enriched from blood (not recorded which). The receptors stem from a woman aged 25 to 39 who had been exposed to COVID-19. The CDR3 runs from the conserved cysteine through the conserved F or W. The order of the fields is J gene, D gene, clone size, V gene, CDR3 DNA, CDR3 protein. A D gene is named only where the DNA matches it firmly. Clone size appears in some rows only: once, few, many, or a class for an expanded clone.

>TRBJ2-7|TRBD2|once|TRBV29-1
TGCAGCGTCCGGACTAGCGGGGGGCGGGACGAGCAGTACTTC
CSVRTSGGRDEQYF
>TRBJ1-1|TRBD1|-|TRBV12-3/TRBV12-4
TGTGCCAGCAGTTTCAGGGACAGGGGGCAAGCTTTCTTT
CASSFRDRGQAFF
>TRBJ1-2|-|-|TRBV2
TGTGCCAGCAGTGTTCGGGGGGCACGGGGCTACACCTTC
CASSVRGARGYTF
>TRBJ2-3|TRBD2|-|TRBV5-1
TGCGCCAGCAGCTTACTAGCGGGAACTAGCACAGATACGCAGTATTTT
CASSLLAGTSTDTQYF
>TRBJ2-7|-|-|TRBV6-5
TGTGCCTGCCTGCGGGTCGGCGGGACCTACGAGCAGTACTTC
CACLRVGGTYEQYF
>TRBJ1-6|TRBD1|-|TRBV18
TGTGCCAGCTCAACCCGGGACAGCTTATCACCCCTCCACTTT
CASSTRDSLSPLHF
>TRBJ1-2|-|-|TRBV6-5
TGTGCCAGCAGTTACGCGGGATCCTATGGCTACACCTTC
CASSYAGSYGYTF
>TRBJ2-4|-|-|TRBV2
TGTGCCAGCAGCCTCAGCGGACTAGCCAAAAACATTCAGTACTTC
CASSLSGLAKNIQYF
>TRBJ1-4|-|once|TRBV19
TGTGCCAGTACAAGCTTGCGGGGGCATAATGAAAAACTGTTTTTT
CASTSLRGHNEKLFF
>TRBJ1-3|-|-|TRBV29-1
TGCAGCGTTGAAACAGGAGAGGCTTCTCTTGGAAACACCATATATTTT
CSVETGEASLGNTIYF
>TRBJ1-2|-|-|TRBV30
TGTGCCTGGAGTGTACAATTCCCCTATGGCTACACCTTC
CAWSVQFPYGYTF
>TRBJ2-2|TRBD2|-|TRBV5-1
TGCGCCAGCAGGGGAGGGGCCAGGCAAAACACCGGGGAGCTGTTTTTT
CASRGGARQNTGELFF
>TRBJ1-1|-|-|TRBV5-4
TGTGCCAGCAGCTTAGGGGGGGGCGGGAGCACTGAAGCTTTCTTT
CASSLGGGGSTEAFF
>TRBJ2-3|TRBD2|-|TRBV10-3
TGTGCCATCAGTGACAGAAGACTAGCGGGAGAGGTAGATACGCAGTATTTT
CAISDRRLAGEVDTQYF
>TRBJ2-2|TRBD2|-|TRBV4-2
TGTGCCAGCAGCCAAGACAATCCTAGCGGGTATACCGGGGAGCTGTTTTTT
CASSQDNPSGYTGELFF
>TRBJ2-1|TRBD2|-|TRBV9
TGTGCCAGCAGCGTATCCGGGACTAGCGCTTTCAATGAGCAGTTCTTC
CASSVSGTSAFNEQFF
>TRBJ2-1|TRBD1|-|TRBV28
TGTGCCAGCAGTCGGACAGGGCTTTACAATGAGCAGTTCTTC
CASSRTGLYNEQFF
>TRBJ1-1|-|-|TRBV19
TGTGCCAGTAGTATTGTAGAGTCGGAAGCTTTCTTT
CASSIVESEAFF
>TRBJ2-2|TRBD2|-|TRBV9
TGTGCCAGCAGCGTAGGGTCTAGCGGGAAAAACACCGGGGAGCTGTTTTTT
CASSVGSSGKNTGELFF
>TRBJ1-3|-|-|TRBV5-6
TGTGCCAGCAGCTTTTCAGGTATTGGAAACACCATATATTTT
CASSFSGIGNTIYF
>TRBJ2-5|-|once|TRBV7-9
TGTGCCAGCAGCTCCCGACTAAAAAAGAAAGAGACCCAGTACTTC
CASSSRLKKKETQYF
>TRBJ1-4|-|-|TRBV2
TGTGCCAGCAGTGAAAGGGTGGGGACTCGACCCGAAAAACTGTTTTTT
CASSERVGTRPEKLFF
>TRBJ2-6|TRBD1|-|TRBV27
TGTGCCAGCACGGACAGGGTAATCGGCTCTGGGGCCAACGTCCTGACTTTC
CASTDRVIGSGANVLTF
>TRBJ1-5|TRBD1|few|TRBV28
TGTGCCAGCAGCTACCATGGGACAGGGGGGAATCAGCCCCAGCATTTT
CASSYHGTGGNQPQHF